Reported below is one T cell receptor (beta chain). The data stem from a study of blood T cell repertoires in COVID-19. CDR3 length: 14 residues. Germline CDR1 and CDR2: SGDLS and YYNGEE. V shed 0 bases and J shed 1 base, with 7 bases lying between them. TCRdb's copy holds only in-frame clones and misses some; the assay was immunoSEQ multiplex PCR. The data hold 40,000 to 60,000 clones, with roughly 85% observed a single time. The TCR comes from a man between 65 and 79 years old with acute or convalescent COVID-19. The sequencing sample was made of peripheral blood. The chain has TRBV9 and TRBJ2-5, with no clear D. The CDR3 sequence is CASSVEQSQETQYF. The CDR3 DNA reads as TGTGCCAGCAGCGTAGAACAGTCCCAAGAGACCCAGTACTTC.